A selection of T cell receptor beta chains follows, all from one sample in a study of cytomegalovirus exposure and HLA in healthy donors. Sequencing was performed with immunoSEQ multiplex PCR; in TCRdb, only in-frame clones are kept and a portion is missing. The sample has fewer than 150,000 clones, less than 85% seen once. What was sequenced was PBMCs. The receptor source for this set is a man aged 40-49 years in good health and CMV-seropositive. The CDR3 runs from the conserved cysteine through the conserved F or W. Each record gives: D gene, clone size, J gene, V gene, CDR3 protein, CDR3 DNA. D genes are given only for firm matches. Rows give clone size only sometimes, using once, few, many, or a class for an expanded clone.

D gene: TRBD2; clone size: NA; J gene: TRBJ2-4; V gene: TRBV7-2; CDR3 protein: CASSLGGGSGNIQYF; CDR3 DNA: TGTGCCAGCAGCTTAGGAGGCGGGAGCGGTAACATTCAGTACTTC
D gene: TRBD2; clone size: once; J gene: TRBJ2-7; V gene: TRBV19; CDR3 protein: CASSGSGGSYEQYF; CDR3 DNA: TGTGCCAGTAGTGGCAGCGGGGGCTCCTACGAGCAGTACTTC
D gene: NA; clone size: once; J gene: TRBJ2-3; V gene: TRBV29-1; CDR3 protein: CSVEVRGPDTQYF; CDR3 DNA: TGCAGCGTTGAAGTCAGGGGCCCCGATACGCAGTATTTT
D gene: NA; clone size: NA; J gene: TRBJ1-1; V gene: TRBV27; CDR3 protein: CASTRRQGGTEAFF; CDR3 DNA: TGTGCCAGCACCCGAAGGCAGGGCGGAACTGAAGCTTTCTTT
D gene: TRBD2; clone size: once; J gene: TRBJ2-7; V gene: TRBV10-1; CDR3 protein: CASSSGTTGAEYF; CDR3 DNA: TGCGCCAGCAGTTCCGGGACTACGGGCGCGGAGTACTTC
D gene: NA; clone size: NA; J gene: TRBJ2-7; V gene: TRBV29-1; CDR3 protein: CSVEDNSYEQYF; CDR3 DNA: TGCAGCGTTGAAGATAACAGCTACGAGCAGTACTTC
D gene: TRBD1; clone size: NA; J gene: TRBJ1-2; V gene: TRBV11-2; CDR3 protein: CASSPTGTLGYTF; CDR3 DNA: TGTGCCAGCAGCCCGACAGGGACGCTTGGCTACACCTTC
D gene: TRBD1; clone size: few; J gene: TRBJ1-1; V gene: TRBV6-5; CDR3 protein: CASSFGQVLNTEAFF; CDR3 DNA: TGTGCCAGCTCCTTCGGACAGGTCTTGAACACTGAAGCTTTCTTT
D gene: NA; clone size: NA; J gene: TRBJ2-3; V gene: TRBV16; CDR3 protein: CASSRGGFTDTQYF; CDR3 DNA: TGTGCCAGCAGCCGTGGCGGATTCACAGATACGCAGTATTTT
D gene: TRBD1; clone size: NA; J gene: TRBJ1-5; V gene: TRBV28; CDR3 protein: CASRLDPGQFNQPQHF; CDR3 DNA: TGTGCCAGCAGACTTGATCCGGGACAGTTCAATCAGCCCCAGCATTTT
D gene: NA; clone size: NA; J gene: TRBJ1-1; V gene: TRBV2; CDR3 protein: CASSEALQGSTEAFF; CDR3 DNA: TGTGCCAGCAGTGAAGCGCTTCAGGGGAGCACTGAAGCTTTCTTT
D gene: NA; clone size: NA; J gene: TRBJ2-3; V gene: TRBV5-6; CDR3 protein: CASSLVGGVGLTSGTQYF; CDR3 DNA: TGTGCCAGCAGCTTGGTGGGGGGTGTAGGACTCACTTCGGGTACGCAGTATTTT
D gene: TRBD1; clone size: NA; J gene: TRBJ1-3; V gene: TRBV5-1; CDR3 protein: CASSLTTGYIANTIYF; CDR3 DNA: TGCGCCAGCAGCTTGACGACAGGGTATATCGCAAACACCATATATTTT
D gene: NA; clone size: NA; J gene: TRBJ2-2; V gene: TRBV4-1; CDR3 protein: CASSQVLRGNTGELFF; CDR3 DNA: TGCGCCAGCAGCCAAGTTTTACGGGGAAACACCGGGGAGCTGTTTTTT